This TCR beta chain was captured in a study of blood T cell repertoires in COVID-19. Study in general: T cells, B-cell-depleted T cells, or PBMCs provided the cDNA or gDNA that served as material.

The CDR3 consists of 13 residues. The V end was cut by 4 bases, the J end by 6 bases, with 10 bases between. Germline CDR1 reads MNHEY; CDR2 reads SVGAGI. Participant age was roughly 18 to 90 years, and participants resided in about two dozen US areas. Assay: immunoSEQ multiplex PCR; the TCRdb copy retains only in-frame clones and omits some. The sample lists fewer than 500,000 clones, 85% to 90% seen once, with 0.9% to 1% in the top ten. The sample was PBMCs or T cells enriched from blood (not recorded which). This TCR derives from a woman aged 30 to 39 with acute COVID-19. The chain has TRBV6-5 and TRBJ1-5; no clear D. The CDR3 region is CASSSGPIQPQHF. The DNA of the CDR3 is TGTGCCAGCAGTTCCGGTCCGATTCAGCCCCAGCATTTT.